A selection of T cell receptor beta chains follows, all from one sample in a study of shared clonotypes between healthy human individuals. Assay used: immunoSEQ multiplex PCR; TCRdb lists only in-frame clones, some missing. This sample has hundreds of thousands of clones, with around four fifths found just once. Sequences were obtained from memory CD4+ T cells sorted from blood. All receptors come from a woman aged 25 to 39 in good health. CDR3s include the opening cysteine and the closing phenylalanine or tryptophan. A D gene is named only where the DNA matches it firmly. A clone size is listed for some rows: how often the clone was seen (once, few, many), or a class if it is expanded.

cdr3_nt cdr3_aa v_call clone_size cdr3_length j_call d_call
TGTGCCAGCAGTCCCGCGCCCCGGGCTTCCTATGGCTACACCTTC CASSPAPRASYGYTF TRBV27 few 15 TRBJ1-2 .
TGTGCCACCAGCAGAGATTTGCTTCCGGGCGGGGAGCTGTTTTTT CATSRDLLPGGELFF TRBV15 few 15 TRBJ2-2 .
TGTGCCAGCAGCTTGACGTTAGTTGTCGATGAGCAGTTCTTC CASSLTLVVDEQFF TRBV5-7 . 14 TRBJ2-1 .
TGTGCCAGTAGTATGGTATCTAGCGGGAGGGCGGAGTTCTTC CASSMVSSGRAEFF TRBV19 . 14 TRBJ2-1 TRBD2
TGTGCCAGCAGCGGTGACAGGGCCTACGAGCAGTACTTC CASSGDRAYEQYF TRBV25-1 many 13 TRBJ2-7 TRBD1
TGTGCCAGCAGCCAACTAGCGGGGGCAACCTACGAGCAGTACTTC CASSQLAGATYEQYF TRBV14 once 15 TRBJ2-7 TRBD2
TGCGCCAGCAGCTTGGTTTCTAGCGGGAACAACCCCTACGAGCAGTACTTC CASSLVSSGNNPYEQYF TRBV5-1 . 17 TRBJ2-7 TRBD2
TGTGCCAGCAGTGGACAGGGAAACATTCAGTACTTC CASSGQGNIQYF TRBV2 . 12 TRBJ2-4 TRBD1
TGCAGTGCTAGCAATGGCTACACCTTC CSASNGYTF TRBV20-1 . 9 TRBJ1-2 .
TGTGCCAGCCTTAATAGCGCTACCGAAAGGACCCAGTACTTC CASLNSATERTQYF TRBV6-1 . 14 TRBJ2-5 .
TGCGCCAGCAGCTTGGGGGATTGGTGGAACGAGCAGTACTTC CASSLGDWWNEQYF TRBV5-1 . 14 TRBJ2-7 .
TGCAGCGTTGAAATGGGGACAGGGGAGGCAGATACGCAGTATTTT CSVEMGTGEADTQYF TRBV29-1 . 15 TRBJ2-3 TRBD1
TGTGCCAGCAGTCCGGAGACACCCGAGCTGTACAATGAGCAGTTCTTC CASSPETPELYNEQFF TRBV2 few 16 TRBJ2-1 .
TGTGCCATTTGGACAGGGCAACTCGACGAGCAGTACTTC CAIWTGQLDEQYF TRBV10-3 few 13 TRBJ2-7 TRBD1
TGTGCCAGCAGCTTGACTAGCGGTGGTTACGAGCAGTACTTC CASSLTSGGYEQYF TRBV5-8 . 14 TRBJ2-7 TRBD2
TGTGCCAGCATAGGACAGGGTGGGATCTATGGCTACACCTTC CASIGQGGIYGYTF TRBV28 . 14 TRBJ1-2 TRBD1
TGTGCCAGCAGTTACGCGGAGACCCAGTACTTC CASSYAETQYF TRBV6-6 once 11 TRBJ2-5 .
TGTGCCAGCAGTTACCTGGCAGGGGGAAGAGACGAGCAGTACTTC CASSYLAGGRDEQYF TRBV6-6 . 15 TRBJ2-7 TRBD1
TGTGCCAGCAGTGCCCCCGGGACTTCCTCCTACAATGAGCAGTTCTTC CASSAPGTSSYNEQFF TRBV28 . 16 TRBJ2-1 .
TGTGCCAGCAGCGCACAGTGGACAGGGTTAGAGACCCAGTACTTC CASSAQWTGLETQYF TRBV7-8 few 15 TRBJ2-5 TRBD1
TGCGCCAGCAGCCCAGGGGACTATAAGACGGTGTCCCAGTACTTC CASSPGDYKTVSQYF TRBV5-1 medium-sized 15 TRBJ2-5 .
TGTGCCAGCAGGATAGCGGGCCCAGATACGCAGTATTTT CASRIAGPDTQYF TRBV2 few 13 TRBJ2-3 TRBD2
TGTGCCAGCAGTTTCTACATGGCCTCCTACGAGCAGTACTTC CASSFYMASYEQYF TRBV28 . 14 TRBJ2-7 .
TGCGCCAGCAGCTTAGCTAGCTCCTACAATGAGCAGTTCTTC CASSLASSYNEQFF TRBV5-1 . 14 TRBJ2-1 .
TGTGCCAGCAGTTTGTGGGGGGAGGGCCCCTACGAGCAGTACTTC CASSLWGEGPYEQYF TRBV27 few 15 TRBJ2-7 TRBD2
TGTGCCAGCCATCAGCGGCACGGCTACACAGATACGCAGTATTTT CASHQRHGYTDTQYF TRBV28 . 15 TRBJ2-3 .
TGTGCCAGCAGTAGACTAGCGTCCAGCTCCTACAATGAGCAGTTCTTC CASSRLASSSYNEQFF TRBV27 once 16 TRBJ2-1 TRBD2
TGTGCCAGCAGCTTGGCCTTAATAGCGGGAGGGCAAGAGACCCAGTACTTC CASSLALIAGGQETQYF TRBV5-6 . 17 TRBJ2-5 TRBD2
TGCGCCAGCAGCCAAACCCGGGCGGGAAACACTGAAGCTTTCTTT CASSQTRAGNTEAFF TRBV11-2 . 15 TRBJ1-1 .
TGTGCCATCAGTGTTCAGTCTTCTAGCACAGATACGCAGTATTTT CAISVQSSSTDTQYF TRBV10-3 . 15 TRBJ2-3 .
TGCGCCAGCCGGCTAGCGGGAGTCCCAGATACGCAGTATTTT CASRLAGVPDTQYF TRBV5-1 . 14 TRBJ2-3 TRBD2
TGTGCCAGCAGTGGCCCCAGGATGTATACGGACTATGGCTACACCTTC CASSGPRMYTDYGYTF TRBV2 . 16 TRBJ1-2 .
TGCGCCAGCAGAGACAGGGGGCGCCAGGATGGCTACACCTTC CASRDRGRQDGYTF TRBV10-2 . 14 TRBJ1-2 TRBD1
TGCAGCGTGGAGGGTCGGGAGACTCGTTCCCACTCCTACAATGAGCAGTTCTTC CSVEGRETRSHSYNEQFF TRBV29-1 . 18 TRBJ2-1 .
TGTGCCAGCAGTTCCCAGGGGGAATTCTACGAGCAGTACTTC CASSSQGEFYEQYF TRBV28 . 14 TRBJ2-7 TRBD1
TGTGCCAGCAGTATCTCCGGAACGGCTGAAGCTTTCTTT CASSISGTAEAFF TRBV6-5 . 13 TRBJ1-1 .
TGTGCCAGCAGTGGCGCGGACACTGAAGCTTTCTTT CASSGADTEAFF TRBV28 . 12 TRBJ1-1 .
TGTGCCGGGATTCAGGGGGCTCGGGAGACCCAGTACTTC CAGIQGARETQYF TRBV2 . 13 TRBJ2-5 TRBD1
TGTGCCAGCAGTCAGACGGGGACTAGCCCCTACAATGAGCAGTTCTTC CASSQTGTSPYNEQFF TRBV11-3 few 16 TRBJ2-1 TRBD2
TGTGCCAGCAGTAAGACCACGAACACCGGGGAGCTGTTTTTT CASSKTTNTGELFF TRBV2 . 14 TRBJ2-2 .
TGCGCCAGCAGCTTTTTAGGGAAAGGAGGAGAAAAACTGTTTTTT CASSFLGKGGEKLFF TRBV5-1 . 15 TRBJ1-4 .
TGTGCCAGCAGGCCGACAGGGAGTTCCCCTGAAGCTTTCTTT CASRPTGSSPEAFF TRBV5-4 . 14 TRBJ1-1 TRBD1
TGTGCCAGCGCCGACTCGAACACCGGGGAGCTGTTTTTT CASADSNTGELFF TRBV5-4 once 13 TRBJ2-2 .
TGTGCCAGCAGTTTATGGGCCACAGGGGCCAGCTCCTACGAGCAGTACTTC CASSLWATGASSYEQYF TRBV28 . 17 TRBJ2-7 TRBD1
TGTGCCATCAGTGAGTCGGGAGTGCGGGAGGGCCGGAATGAGCAGTTCTTC CAISESGVREGRNEQFF TRBV10-3 few 17 TRBJ2-1 TRBD2
TGTGCCAGCAGCTTTAGACCACAAGAGACCCAGTACTTC CASSFRPQETQYF TRBV11-2 few 13 TRBJ2-5 .
TGCAGCGCAAGATGGGGGACCAGACAGTATTTT CSARWGTRQYF TRBV29-1 once 11 TRBJ2-3 .
TGTGCCAGCAGGAAACAGGGGACCCTCTACGAGCAGTACTTC CASRKQGTLYEQYF TRBV6-1 once 14 TRBJ2-7 TRBD1
TGCGCCAGCAGCTTGGTAGGGGGCCGGTATGGCTACACCTTC CASSLVGGRYGYTF TRBV5-1 few 14 TRBJ1-2 TRBD1
TGTGCCAGTAGTATGATCGGTCCGCAGAGCACAGATACGCAGTATTTT CASSMIGPQSTDTQYF TRBV19 . 16 TRBJ2-3 .
TGCGCCAGCAGCTTGGAGACGGTGAACACTGAAGCTTTCTTT CASSLETVNTEAFF TRBV5-1 . 14 TRBJ1-1 .
TGCAGCGTTGAGGGGACACTCCGCACTGAAGCTTTCTTT CSVEGTLRTEAFF TRBV29-1 . 13 TRBJ1-1 .
TGCGCCAGCAGCCAGGACAGGAGCTCCTACAATGAGCAGTTCTTC CASSQDRSSYNEQFF TRBV5-1 many 15 TRBJ2-1 TRBD1
TGCAGTGCTAGAGCGGACAGGAGGGCGTTCTTC CSARADRRAFF TRBV20-1 . 11 TRBJ2-1 .